The sequence of this T cell receptor (beta chain) was determined in a study of blood T cell repertoires in COVID-19. In the study overall: Italy, Spain and the United States were the sources of the convalescent and acute COVID-19 samples. T cells, B-cell-depleted T cells, or PBMCs provided the cDNA or gDNA that served as material.

Original handling: Nucleated cell counts were estimated from reference gene primer amplification. Clones were read by immunoSEQ multiplex PCR, and TCRdb kept only the in-frame ones, dropping some. The V and J calls and clone size were taken over from that table, and D and trimming were inferred from the DNA. The table includes more than 50,000 clones, approximately 88% detected once. Trimming shortened V by 2 bases and J by 5 bases, and 6 bases separated the two germline ends. The germline V gene has CDR1 MDHEN and CDR2 SYDVKM. The CDR3 is 12 amino acids. V and J are TRBV28 and TRBJ1-1; D uncertain. The clonotype was recovered from a human donor in a cohort sampled during active COVID-19. Sequencing input: peripheral blood. The CDR3 spells CASSLGRTEAFF. The CDR3 coding sequence is TGTGCCAGCAGTTTAGGGCGTACTGAAGCTTTCTTT.